The clone carrying this T cell receptor beta chain was seen repeatedly, ten times or more. Its cognate antigen is unknown. iRepertoire HTBI primers and Arm-PCR of CDR3 regions built TCR beta libraries. TCRdb re-analysed the multiplex PCR reads in MiXCR, keeping a single row per CDR3 protein. The profile shows some 370,000 distinct CDR3 sequences, less than 25% of them singletons. The sample originates from a study of regulatory T cells in long-lasting Graves disease. Time point indicated: persistent/refractory GD, antithyroid drugs over 5 years with positive TRAb. RNA extracted from PBMCs served as the sequencing template. The CDR3 has 18 amino acids. Germline trimming cut 6 bases from V and 6 bases from J; bases unmatched to any gene: 19. CDR1 and CDR2 (germline): SNHLY, FYNNEI. Overall study results and limits: Thyroid tissue went unexamined; only peripheral blood was analyzed. Persistent disease favored TRBV28, TRBJ1-2 and TRBJ2-5. The number of shared public clonotypes was higher in persistent patients (about 2,700) than new patients (under 1,000). Patients with persistent Graves' had lower TCR diversity than newly diagnosed patients.

The sequences come from peripheral blood mononuclear cells (PBMCs), collected when the disease was refractory, from a patient treated with antithyroid drugs. The chain is built from TRBV2 and TRBJ1-4; 7 bases agree with TRBD1. The receptor was derived from a female donor with Graves disease. This CDR3 reads CASRENKPQGGVDEKLFF. Written as DNA, the CDR3 is TGTGCCAGCAGGGAAAACAAGCCCCAGGGGGGAGTGGATGAAAAACTGTTTTTT. The full variable domain, its missing parts supplied by reference TRBV2 and TRBJ1-4, is EPEVTQTPSHQVTQMGQEVILRCVPISNHLYFYWYRQILGQKVEFLVSFYNNEISEKSEIFDDQFSVERPDGSNFTLKIRSTKLEDSAMYFCASRENKPQGGVDEKLFFGSGTQLSVL.